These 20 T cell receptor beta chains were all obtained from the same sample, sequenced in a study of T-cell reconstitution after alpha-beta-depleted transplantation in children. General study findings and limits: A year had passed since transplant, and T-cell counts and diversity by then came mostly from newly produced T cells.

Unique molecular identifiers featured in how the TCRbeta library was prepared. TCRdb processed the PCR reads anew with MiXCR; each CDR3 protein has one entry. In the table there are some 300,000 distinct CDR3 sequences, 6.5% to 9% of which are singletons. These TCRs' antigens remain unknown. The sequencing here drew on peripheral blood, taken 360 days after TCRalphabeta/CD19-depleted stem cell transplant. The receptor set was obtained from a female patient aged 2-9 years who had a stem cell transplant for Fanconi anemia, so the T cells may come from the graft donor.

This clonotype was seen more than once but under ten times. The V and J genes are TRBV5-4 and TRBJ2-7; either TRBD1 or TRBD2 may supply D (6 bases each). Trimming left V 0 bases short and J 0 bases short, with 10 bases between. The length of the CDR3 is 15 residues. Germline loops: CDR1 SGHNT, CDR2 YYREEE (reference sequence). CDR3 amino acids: CASSLDGGHSYEQYF. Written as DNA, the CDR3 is TGTGCCAGCAGCTTGGACGGGGGCCACTCCTACGAGCAGTACTTC.

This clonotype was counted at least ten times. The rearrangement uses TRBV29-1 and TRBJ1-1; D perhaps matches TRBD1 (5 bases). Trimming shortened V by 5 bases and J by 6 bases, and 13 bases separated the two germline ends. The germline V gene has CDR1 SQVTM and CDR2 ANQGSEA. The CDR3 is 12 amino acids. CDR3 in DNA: TGCAGCGTTCTCCAATCAGGGTCTGAAGCTTTCTTT. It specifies CSVLQSGSEAFF.

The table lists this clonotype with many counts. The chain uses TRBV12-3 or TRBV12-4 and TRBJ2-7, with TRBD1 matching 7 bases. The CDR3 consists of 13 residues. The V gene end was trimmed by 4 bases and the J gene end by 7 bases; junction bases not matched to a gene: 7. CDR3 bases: TGTGCCAGCAGTTCCGACAGGGCGGGTGAGCAGTACTTC. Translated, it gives CASSSDRAGEQYF.

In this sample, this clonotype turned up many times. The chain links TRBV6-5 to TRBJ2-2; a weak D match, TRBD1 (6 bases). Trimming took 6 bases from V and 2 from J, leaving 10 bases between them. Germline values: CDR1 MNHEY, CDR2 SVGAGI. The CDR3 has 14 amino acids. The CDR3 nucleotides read TGTGCCAGCAGGCAAGGGGGTAACACCGGGGAGCTGTTTTTT. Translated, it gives CASRQGGNTGELFF.

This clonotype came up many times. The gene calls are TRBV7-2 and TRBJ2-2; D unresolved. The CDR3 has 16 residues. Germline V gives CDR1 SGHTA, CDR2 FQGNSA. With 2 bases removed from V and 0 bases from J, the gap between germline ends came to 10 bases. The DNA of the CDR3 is TGTGCCAGCAGCTTAATGGGATCCGCGAACACCGGGGAGCTGTTTTTT. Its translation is CASSLMGSANTGELFF. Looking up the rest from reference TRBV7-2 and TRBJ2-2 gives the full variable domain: GAGVSQSPSNKVTEKGKDVELRCDPISGHTALYWYRQSLGQGLEFLIYFQGNSAPDKSGLPSDRFSAERTGGSVSTLTIQRTQQEDSAVYLCASSLMGSANTGELFFGEGSRLTVL.

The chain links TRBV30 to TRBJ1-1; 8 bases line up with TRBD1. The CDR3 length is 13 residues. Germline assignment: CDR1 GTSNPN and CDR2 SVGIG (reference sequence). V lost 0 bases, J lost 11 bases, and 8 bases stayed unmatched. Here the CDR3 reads CAWSVPGTGRAFF. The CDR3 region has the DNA TGTGCCTGGAGTGTACCCGGGACAGGACGCGCTTTCTTT.

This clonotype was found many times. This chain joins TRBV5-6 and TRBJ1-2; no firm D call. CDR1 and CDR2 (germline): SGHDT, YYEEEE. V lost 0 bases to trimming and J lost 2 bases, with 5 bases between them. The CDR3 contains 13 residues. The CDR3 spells CASSLVGNYGYTF. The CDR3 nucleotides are TGTGCCAGCAGCTTGGTAGGGAACTATGGCTACACCTTC.

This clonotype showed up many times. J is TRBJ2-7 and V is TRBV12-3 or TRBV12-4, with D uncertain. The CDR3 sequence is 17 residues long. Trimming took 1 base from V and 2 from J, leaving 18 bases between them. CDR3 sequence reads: CASSLGKQVGVPYEQYF. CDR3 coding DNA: TGTGCCAGCAGTTTAGGCAAGCAGGTCGGTGTTCCCTACGAGCAGTACTTC.

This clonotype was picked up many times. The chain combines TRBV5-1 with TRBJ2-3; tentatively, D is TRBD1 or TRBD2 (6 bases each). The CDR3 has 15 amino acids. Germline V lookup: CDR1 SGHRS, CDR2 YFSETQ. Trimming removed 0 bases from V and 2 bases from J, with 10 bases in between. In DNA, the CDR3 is TGCGCCAGCAGCTTGGCCTGGGGGGCCACAGATACGCAGTATTTT. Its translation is CASSLAWGATDTQYF.

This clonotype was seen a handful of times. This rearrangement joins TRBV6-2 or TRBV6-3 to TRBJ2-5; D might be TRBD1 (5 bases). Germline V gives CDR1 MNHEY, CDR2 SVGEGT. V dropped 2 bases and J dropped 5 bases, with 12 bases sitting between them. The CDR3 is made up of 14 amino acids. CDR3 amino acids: CASSYLFPGETQYF. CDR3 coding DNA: TGTGCCAGCAGTTACCTCTTTCCAGGGGAGACCCAGTACTTC.

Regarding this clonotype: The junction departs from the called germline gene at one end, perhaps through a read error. The CDR3: CAGSLGSPGELFF. The CDR3 nucleotides read TGTGCCGGCAGCTTGGGCTCCCCCGGGGAACTGTTTTTT. This sequence joins TRBV11-2 and TRBJ1-4; D uncertain. The CDR3 loop spans 13 amino acids. The germline CDR1 and CDR2 sequences are SGHAT and FQNNGV.

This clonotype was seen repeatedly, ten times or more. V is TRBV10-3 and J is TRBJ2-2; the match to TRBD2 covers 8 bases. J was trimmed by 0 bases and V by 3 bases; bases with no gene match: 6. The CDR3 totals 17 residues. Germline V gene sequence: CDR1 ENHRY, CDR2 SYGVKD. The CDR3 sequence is CAISEAGANANTGELFF. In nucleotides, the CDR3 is TGTGCCATCAGTGAAGCGGGGGCCAACGCGAACACCGGGGAGCTGTTTTTT.

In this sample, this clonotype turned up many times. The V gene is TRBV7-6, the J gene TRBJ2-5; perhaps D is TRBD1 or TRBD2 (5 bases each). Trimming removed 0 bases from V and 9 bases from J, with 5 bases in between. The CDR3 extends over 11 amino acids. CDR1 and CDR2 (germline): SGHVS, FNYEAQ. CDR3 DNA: TGTGCCAGCAGCTTAGCGGGGGCCCAGTACTTC. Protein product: CASSLAGAQYF.

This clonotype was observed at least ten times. Written as DNA, the CDR3 is TGTGCCAGCAGTTTACAAGGGGGAAGCTCCTACGAGCAGTACTTC. Residues: CASSLQGGSSYEQYF. The gene calls are TRBV12-3 or TRBV12-4 and TRBJ2-7; D perhaps matches TRBD1 (6 bases). V dropped 2 bases and J dropped 0 bases, with 11 bases sitting between them. This CDR3 is built from 15 residues.

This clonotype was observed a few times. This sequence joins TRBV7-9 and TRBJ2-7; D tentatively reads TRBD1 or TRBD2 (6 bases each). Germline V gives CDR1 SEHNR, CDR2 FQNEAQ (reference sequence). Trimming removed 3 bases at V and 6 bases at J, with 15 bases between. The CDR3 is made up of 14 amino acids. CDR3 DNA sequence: TGTGCCAGCAGCTTCGTGGGGGCGGGGATCGAGCAGTACTTC. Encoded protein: CASSFVGAGIEQYF.

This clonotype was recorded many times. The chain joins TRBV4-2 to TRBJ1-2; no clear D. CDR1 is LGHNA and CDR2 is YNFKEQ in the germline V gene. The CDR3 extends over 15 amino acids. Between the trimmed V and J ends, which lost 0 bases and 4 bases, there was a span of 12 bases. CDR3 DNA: TGTGCCAGCAGCCAAGATAAGCGGGTCGGCTATGGCTACACCTTC. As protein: CASSQDKRVGYGYTF.

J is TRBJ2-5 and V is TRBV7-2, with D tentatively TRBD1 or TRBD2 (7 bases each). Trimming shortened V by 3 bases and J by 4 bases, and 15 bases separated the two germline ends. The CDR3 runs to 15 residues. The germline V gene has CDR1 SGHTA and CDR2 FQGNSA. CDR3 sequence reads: CASSLGGTVGETQYF. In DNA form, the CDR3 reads TGTGCCAGCAGCTTGGGGGGGACAGTCGGAGAGACCCAGTACTTC. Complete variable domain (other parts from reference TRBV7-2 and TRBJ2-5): GAGVSQSPSNKVTEKGKDVELRCDPISGHTALYWYRQSLGQGLEFLIYFQGNSAPDKSGLPSDRFSAERTGGSVSTLTIQRTQQEDSAVYLCASSLGGTVGETQYFGPGTRLLVL.

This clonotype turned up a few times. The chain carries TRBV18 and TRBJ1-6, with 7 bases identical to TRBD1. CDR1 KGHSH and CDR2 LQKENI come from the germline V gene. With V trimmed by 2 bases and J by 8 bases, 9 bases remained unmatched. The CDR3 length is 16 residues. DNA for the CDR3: TGTGCCAGCTCACCATTACAGGGGCGCCAGGATTCACCCCTCCACTTT. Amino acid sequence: CASSPLQGRQDSPLHF. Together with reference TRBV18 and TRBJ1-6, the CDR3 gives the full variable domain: NAGVMQNPRHLVRRRGQEARLRCSPMKGHSHVYWYRQLPEEGLKFMVYLQKENIIDESGMPKERFSAEFPKEGPSILRIQQVVRGDSAAYFCASSPLQGRQDSPLHFGNGTRLTVT.

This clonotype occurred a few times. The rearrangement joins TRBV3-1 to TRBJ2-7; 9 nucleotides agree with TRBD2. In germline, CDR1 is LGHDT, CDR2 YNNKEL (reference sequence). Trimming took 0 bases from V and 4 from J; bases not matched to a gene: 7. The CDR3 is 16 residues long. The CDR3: CASSQEGSSGVYEQYF. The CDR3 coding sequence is TGTGCCAGCAGCCAAGAAGGTTCTAGCGGGGTGTACGAGCAGTACTTC.

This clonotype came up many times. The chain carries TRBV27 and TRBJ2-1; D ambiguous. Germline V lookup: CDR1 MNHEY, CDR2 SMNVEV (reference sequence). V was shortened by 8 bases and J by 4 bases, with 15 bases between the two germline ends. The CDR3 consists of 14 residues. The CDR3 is CASSPSTGYNEQFF. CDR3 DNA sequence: TGTGCCAGCTCCCCTAGTACGGGTTACAATGAGCAGTTCTTC.